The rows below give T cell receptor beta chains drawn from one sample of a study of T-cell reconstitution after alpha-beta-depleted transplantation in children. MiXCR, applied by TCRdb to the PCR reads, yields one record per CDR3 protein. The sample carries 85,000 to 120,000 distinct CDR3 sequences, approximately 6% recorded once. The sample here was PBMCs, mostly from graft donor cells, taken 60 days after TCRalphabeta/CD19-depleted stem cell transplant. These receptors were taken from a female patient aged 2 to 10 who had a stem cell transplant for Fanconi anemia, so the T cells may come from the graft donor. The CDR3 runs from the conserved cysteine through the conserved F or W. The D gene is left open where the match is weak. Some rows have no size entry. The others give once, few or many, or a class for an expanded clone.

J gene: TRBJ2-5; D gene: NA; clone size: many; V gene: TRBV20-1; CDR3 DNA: TGCAGTGCCCGTGGAGGGGGTGCCCAGTACTTC; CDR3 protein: CSARGGGAQYF
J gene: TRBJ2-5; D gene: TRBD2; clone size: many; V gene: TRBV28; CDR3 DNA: TGTGCCAGCTGGGGACAACTAGCGGGTTACGAAGAGACCCAGTACTTC; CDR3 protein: CASWGQLAGYEETQYF
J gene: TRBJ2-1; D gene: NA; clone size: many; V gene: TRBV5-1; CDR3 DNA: TGCGCCAGCTCGGTCCCTTACAATGAGCAGTTCTTC; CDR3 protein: CASSVPYNEQFF
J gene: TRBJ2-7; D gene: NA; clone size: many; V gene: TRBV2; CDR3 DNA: TGTGCCAGCAGTGTCGTTGTTGAGGGAAGGGATGGCGGGCAGTACTTC; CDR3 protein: CASSVVVEGRDGGQYF
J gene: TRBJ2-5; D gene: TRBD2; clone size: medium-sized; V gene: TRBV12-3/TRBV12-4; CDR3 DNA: TGTGCCAGCGGAAATGGACTAGCGCGAGAGACCCAGTACTTC; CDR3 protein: CASGNGLARETQYF
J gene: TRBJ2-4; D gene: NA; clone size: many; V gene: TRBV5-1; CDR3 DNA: TGCGCCAGCAGCTTGGATGCGATAAACATTCAGTACTTC; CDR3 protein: CASSLDAINIQYF
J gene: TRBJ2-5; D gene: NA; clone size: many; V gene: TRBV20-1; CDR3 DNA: TGCAGTGCTAGAGTGCAAGGGAGAACTAAAGAGACCCAGTACTTC; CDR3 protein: CSARVQGRTKETQYF
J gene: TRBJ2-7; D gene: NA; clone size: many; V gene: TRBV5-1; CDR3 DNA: TGCGCCAGCAGAAGGGGCTACGAGCAGTACTTC; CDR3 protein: CASRRGYEQYF
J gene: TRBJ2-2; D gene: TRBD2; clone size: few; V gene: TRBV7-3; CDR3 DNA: TGTGCCAGCAGCTATATTCCGGGACTAGAGGGCGGGGAGCTGTTTTTT; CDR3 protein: CASSYIPGLEGGELFF
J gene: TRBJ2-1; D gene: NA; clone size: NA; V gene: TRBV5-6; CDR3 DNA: TGTGCCAGCAGCCCTCAAAGCTCCTACAATGAGCAGTTCTTC; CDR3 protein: CASSPQSSYNEQFF
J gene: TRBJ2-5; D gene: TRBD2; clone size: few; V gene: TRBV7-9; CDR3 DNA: TGTGCCAGCAGCTTAGTTGGGACTAGAGAGACCCAGTACTTC; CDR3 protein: CASSLVGTRETQYF
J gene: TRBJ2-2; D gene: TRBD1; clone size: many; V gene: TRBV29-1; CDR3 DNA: TGCAGCGTTGAAGTTCCGCCGACCCGGGACAGGGGATACACCGGGGAGCTGTTTTTT; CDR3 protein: CSVEVPPTRDRGYTGELFF
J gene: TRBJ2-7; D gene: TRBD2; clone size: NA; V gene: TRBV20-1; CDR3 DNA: TGCAGTGCCAAAGCAGGACTAGCGGGTAGCTACGAGCAGTACTTC; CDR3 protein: CSAKAGLAGSYEQYF
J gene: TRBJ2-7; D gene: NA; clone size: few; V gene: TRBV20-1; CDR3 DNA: TGCAGTGCTAGAGCAAACTACGAGCAGTACTTC; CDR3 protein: CSARANYEQYF
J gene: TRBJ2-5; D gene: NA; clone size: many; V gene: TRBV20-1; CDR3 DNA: TGCAGTGCTAGAGAATTAGGTGCGGTCAGAGAGACCCAGTACTTC; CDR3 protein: CSARELGAVRETQYF
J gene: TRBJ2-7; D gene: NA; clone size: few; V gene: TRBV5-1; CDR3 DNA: TGCGCCAGCAGGCTTGGCAACGAGCAGTACTTC; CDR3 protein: CASRLGNEQYF
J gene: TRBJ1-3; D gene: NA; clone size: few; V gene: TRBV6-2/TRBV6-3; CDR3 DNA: TGTGCCAGCAGTTACACCCGAACCGTGATTGGAAACACCATATATTTT; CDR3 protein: CASSYTRTVIGNTIYF
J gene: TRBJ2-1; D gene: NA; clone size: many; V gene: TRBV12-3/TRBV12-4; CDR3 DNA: TGTGCCAGCAGTTTAGGTACAATATACAATGAGCAGTTCTTC; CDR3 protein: CASSLGTIYNEQFF
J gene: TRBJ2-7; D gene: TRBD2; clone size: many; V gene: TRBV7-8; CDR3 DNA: TGTGCCAGCAGACCGACTAGCCGAAGCTCCTACGAGCAGTACTTC; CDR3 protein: CASRPTSRSSYEQYF
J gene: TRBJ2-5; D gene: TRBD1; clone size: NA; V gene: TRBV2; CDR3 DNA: TGTGCCAGCAGTGAAGCGGCAGGGGGCACTAAACAAGAGACCCAGTACTTC; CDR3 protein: CASSEAAGGTKQETQYF